Listed below are T cell receptor beta chains from one sample, sequenced in a study of cytomegalovirus exposure and HLA in healthy donors. Only in-frame clones appear in the TCRdb table, and some are missing; sequencing was by immunoSEQ multiplex PCR. The profile shows roughly 300,000 clones, 80% to 90% of them singletons. Material: PBMCs. All receptors come from a woman between 18 and 30 years old in good health and CMV-seronegative. Both conserved end residues are part of each CDR3. D genes are given only for firm matches. Size is omitted from some rows. Given values are once, few, many or a class for expanded clones.

V,D,J,size,CDR3,DNA
TRBV2,TRBD1,TRBJ1-1,once,CASRGQGYTEAFF,TGTGCCAGCAGGGGACAGGGATACACTGAAGCTTTCTTT
TRBV30,.,TRBJ1-1,.,CAWQANTEAFF,TGTGCCTGGCAGGCAAACACTGAAGCTTTCTTT
TRBV5-5,TRBD1,TRBJ1-5,.,CASSPRTGNQPQHF,TGTGCCAGCAGCCCACGGACAGGAAACCAGCCCCAGCATTTT
TRBV27,.,TRBJ2-7,.,CASSLLPTGIYEQYF,TGTGCCAGCAGTTTATTACCCACAGGGATCTACGAGCAGTACTTC
TRBV19,TRBD1,TRBJ1-1,.,CASSEDRENTEAFF,TGTGCCAGTAGTGAGGACAGGGAGAACACTGAAGCTTTCTTT
TRBV7-2,TRBD2,TRBJ2-7,.,CASSVTGTSATEQYF,TGTGCCAGCAGCGTAACCGGGACTAGCGCGACCGAGCAGTACTTC
TRBV2,.,TRBJ2-3,.,CASLRGYEGDTQYF,TGTGCCAGCCTAAGGGGTTATGAAGGAGATACGCAGTATTTT
TRBV2,.,TRBJ2-3,.,CASRRSTDTQYF,TGTGCCAGCAGGCGGAGCACAGATACGCAGTATTTT
TRBV4-2,.,TRBJ2-3,.,CASSQEGQTGEKYF,TGTGCCAGCAGCCAAGAGGGGCAGACAGGTGAAAAATATTTT
TRBV6-5,.,TRBJ2-7,.,CATYNGYEQYF,TGTGCCACCTATAACGGGTACGAGCAGTACTTC
TRBV7-2,TRBD1,TRBJ1-3,.,CASSPEDRGRIGNTIYF,TGTGCCAGCAGCCCAGAGGACAGGGGGCGTATCGGAAACACCATATATTTT
TRBV7-9,TRBD1,TRBJ2-2,.,CASSPTPGQGSTGELFF,TGTGCCAGCAGCCCGACCCCGGGACAGGGAAGCACCGGGGAGCTGTTTTTT
TRBV12-5,TRBD2,TRBJ2-1,few,CASGLVPQPGGSYNEQFF,TGTGCTAGTGGTTTGGTACCTCAACCGGGGGGGTCCTACAATGAGCAGTTCTTC
TRBV5-1,TRBD1,TRBJ2-7,.,CASSRDRVAYEQYF,TGCGCCAGCAGCCGGGACAGGGTAGCCTACGAGCAGTACTTC
TRBV5-1,TRBD2,TRBJ2-1,.,CASSFPPWTSGGYNEQFF,TGCGCCAGCAGCTTCCCTCCTTGGACTAGCGGGGGATACAATGAGCAGTTCTTC
TRBV7-9,.,TRBJ2-1,.,CASSPGGWGGEQFF,TGTGCCAGCAGCCCCGGGGGTTGGGGCGGTGAGCAGTTCTTC